The following is a T cell receptor (beta chain) sequence with its context. The CDR3 is made up of 18 amino acids. Trimming shortened V by 0 bases and J by 4 bases, and 18 bases separated the two germline ends. CDR1 is LGHDT, CDR2 YNNKEL, per germline (reference sequence). The authors' processing: Cell counts per sample came from amplifying reference gene primers. Here immunoSEQ multiplex PCR was the method, and the copy in TCRdb shows in-frame clones only, minus some. That table gives V, J and clone size, and the DNA gave D and trimming. Among 200,000 to 250,000 clones, roughly nine tenths were seen once, and the ten largest hold 2% to 2.5%. This specimen comes from a study of blood T cell repertoires in COVID-19. The overall study: Acute and convalescent COVID-19 samples came from the United States, Italy and Spain.

The clonotype was recovered from a woman aged 45 to 65 with acute or convalescent COVID-19. V and J are TRBV3-1 (or the pseudogene TRBV3-2) and TRBJ1-4; the D is unclear. Sequenced input: peripheral blood. The CDR3 reads CASSQDRRNEGVNEKLFF. The CDR3 DNA reads as TGTGCCAGCAGCCAAGATCGAAGGAATGAGGGCGTTAATGAAAAACTGTTTTTT.